The next 22 T cell receptor beta chains were all read from a single sample in a study of T cell responses to AZD1222 COVID-19 vaccine (dated by TCRdb to 2020 to 2022). Library creation used the immunoSEQ multiplex PCR assay. Imported from immuneACCESS, the table was reduced by TCRdb to in-frame sequences with V and J called. These copies leave out some clones; in studies compared against another copy, an unresolved V gene accounts for under half, and the cause of the remainder is not known. The sample yields under 110,000 clones; more than 75% were counted once. The ten largest clonotypes hold roughly a tenth of the sample. The time point label here, explained by the study, means: about 28 days (+/-7) after the second vaccine dose. The sample here was peripheral blood, taken 28 days after the second AZD1222 dose. These receptors all come from an adult who received the AZD1222 COVID-19 vaccine.

V is TRBV6-6 and J is TRBJ2-3; TRBD2 matches at 8 bases. This CDR3 contains 17 residues. V lost 5 bases and J lost 2; bases outside the gene matches: 12. Germline V CDR1 and CDR2: MNHNY, SVGAGI (reference sequence). In DNA form, the CDR3 reads TGTGCCAGCAGTCAGCTTGGCTCGGGACTAGTCACAGATACGCAGTATTTT. It specifies CASSQLGSGLVTDTQYF.

This clone occurred once. V usage is TRBV27 and J usage is TRBJ2-7; D uncertain. The length of the CDR3 is 14 residues. V was cut by 3 bases and J by 6 bases, with 15 bases left in between. Germline CDR1 is MNHEY and CDR2 is SMNVEV (reference sequence). CDR3 protein: CASSLLGVIGEQYF. In DNA form, the CDR3 reads TGTGCCAGCAGTTTGTTAGGAGTGATAGGCGAGCAGTACTTC.

The genes are TRBV18 and TRBJ1-5; a possible D gene is TRBD1 (6 bases). The CDR3 is 15 amino acids. V was trimmed by 0 bases and J by 6 bases, leaving 12 bases between them. The germline V gene has CDR1 KGHSH and CDR2 LQKENI. CDR3 region: CASSPPDSQAQPQHF. The CDR3 DNA reads TGTGCCAGCTCACCACCGGACAGTCAAGCTCAGCCCCAGCATTTT.

V is TRBV7-2 and J is TRBJ2-5; the D is unclear. The CDR3 sequence is 14 residues long. The ends were cut back, 3 bases at V and 2 bases at J, with 10 bases in the middle. Germline values: CDR1 SGHTA, CDR2 FQGNSA. CDR3 sequence: CASSFGQKQETQYF. CDR3 DNA: TGTGCCAGCAGCTTCGGGCAGAAACAAGAGACCCAGTACTTC.

The V gene is TRBV30, the J gene TRBJ2-3, with unresolved D. The V gene lost 0 bases and the J gene lost 2 bases, with 9 bases spanning the gap. Germline V gene lookup returns CDR1 GTSNPN and CDR2 SVGIG (reference sequence). This CDR3 is 14 amino acids long. CDR3 nucleotides: TGTGCCTGGAGTGTAGTCGACAACACAGATACGCAGTATTTT. This gives the protein CAWSVVDNTDTQYF.

CDR3 in DNA: TGTGCCACGCGCAGATCTTCAACTAATGAAAAACTGTTTTTT. Translation: CATRRSSTNEKLFF. The chain joins TRBV2 to TRBJ1-4; D not resolved. This CDR3 comprises 14 residues. V was pared by 10 bases and J by 0 bases, with 12 bases between. Germline V gene sequence: CDR1 SNHLY, CDR2 FYNNEI.

The V gene is TRBV5-1, the J gene TRBJ2-1; D might be TRBD2 (6 bases). The CDR3 is 14 residues long. Germline CDR1 SGHRS, CDR2 YFSETQ. The germline V and J ends were trimmed by 6 bases and 3 bases, with 13 bases remaining between them. DNA of the CDR3: TGCGCCAGCACCGCCGGGAGAAACTACAATGAGCAGTTCTTC. This encodes CASTAGRNYNEQFF. The variable domain in full, with the rest retrieved from reference TRBV5-1 and TRBJ2-1, is KAGVTQTPRYLIKTRGQQVTLSCSPISGHRSVSWYQQTPGQGLQFLFEYFSETQRNKGNFPGRFSGRQFSNSRSEMNVSTLELGDSALYLCASTAGRNYNEQFFGPGTRLTVL.

The chain uses TRBV7-3 and TRBJ2-3, with a weak D call TRBD2 (6 bases). With 5 bases removed from V and 6 bases from J, the gap between germline ends came to 12 bases. Germline CDR1 reads SGHTA; CDR2 reads FQGTGA. The length of the CDR3 is 13 residues. The CDR3 loop is CASSTGTLDTQYF. For the CDR3, the DNA is TGTGCCAGCAGCACCGGGACTTTGGATACGCAGTATTTT.

V is TRBV28 and J is TRBJ1-5, with D maybe TRBD1 (5 bases). Germline values: CDR1 MDHEN, CDR2 SYDVKM. CDR3 length: 15 amino acids. V was shortened by 3 bases and J by 6 bases, with 15 bases between the two germline ends. CDR3 in amino acids: CASSLFNRRRQPQHF. CDR3 DNA sequence: TGTGCCAGCAGTTTGTTTAACAGGAGGCGTCAGCCCCAGCATTTT.

The chain combines TRBV7-8 with TRBJ2-7; 7 positions agree with TRBD2. The CDR3 runs 15 residues. CDR1 and CDR2 from the germline V gene are SGHVS and FQNEAQ. Trimming at V came to 5 bases and at J to 6 bases, leaving 13 bases not matched to a gene. The chain's CDR3 is CASSARREVAFEQYF. The CDR3 nucleotides read TGTGCCAGCAGCGCTCGACGGGAGGTTGCTTTCGAGCAGTACTTC. Using reference TRBV7-8 and TRBJ2-7 for the parts outside the CDR3, the full variable domain is GAGVSQSPRYKVAKRGQDVALRCDPISGHVSLFWYQQALGQGPEFLTYFQNEAQLDKSGLPSDRFFAERPEGSVSTLKIQRTQQEDSAVYLCASSARREVAFEQYFGPGTRLTVT.

CDR3 in amino acids: CASSPRQTNTGELFF. CDR3 DNA: TGTGCCAGCAGCCCCAGACAGACAAACACCGGGGAGCTGTTTTTT. The chain employs TRBV11-2 and TRBJ2-2, with a weak D call TRBD1 (5 bases). The ends were cut back, 5 bases at V and 2 bases at J, with 12 bases in the middle. This CDR3 has 15 residues. Germline CDR1 SGHAT, CDR2 FQNNGV.

The chain combines TRBV6-5 with TRBJ2-7; D not resolved. This CDR3 contains 12 residues. Trimming left V 7 bases short and J 6 bases short, with 13 bases between. CDR1 is MNHEY and CDR2 is SVGAGI in the germline V gene. Written as DNA, the CDR3 is TGTGCCAGCACCGAAATGGGGTTCGAGCAGTACTTC. Encoded protein: CASTEMGFEQYF.

The chain combines TRBV2 with TRBJ2-7; tentatively, D is TRBD2 (5 bases). V lost 5 bases and J lost 3, with 5 bases in between. Germline CDR1 is SNHLY and CDR2 is FYNNEI. This CDR3 comprises 11 residues. CDR3 in amino acids: CASSRGYEQYF. The CDR3 DNA sequence: TGTGCCAGCAGTCGGGGCTACGAGCAGTACTTC.

The chain combines TRBV11-2 with TRBJ2-7; 10 nucleotides match TRBD1. The CDR3 has 16 amino acids. J gave up 7 bases and V 7 bases, and 16 bases lay outside the gene matches. Germline CDR1 is SGHAT and CDR2 is FQNNGV. CDR3 coding DNA: TGTGCCAGCACCCAAACTGAGACAGGGGGCTGGGAAGAGCAGTACTTC. Residues: CASTQTETGGWEEQYF. The whole variable domain, filled in from reference TRBV11-2 and TRBJ2-7, reads EAGVAQSPRYKIIEKRQSVAFWCNPISGHATLYWYQQILGQGPKLLIQFQNNGVVDDSQLPKDRFSAERLKGVDSTLKIQPAKLEDSAVYLCASTQTETGGWEEQYFGPGTRLTVT.

The chain carries TRBV14 and TRBJ2-3; the D call may be TRBD1 or TRBD2 (6 bases each). CDR3 length equals 15 residues. The ends were cut back, 3 bases at V and 5 bases at J, with 15 bases in the middle. CDR1 and CDR2 from the germline V gene are SGHDN and FVKESK. CDR3 protein: CASSHLGGLIDTQYF. In DNA, the CDR3 is TGTGCCAGCAGCCATCTAGGGGGGCTCATAGATACGCAGTATTTT.

Here the CDR3 reads CASSLAGAAQETQYF. In DNA form, the CDR3 reads TGCGCCAGCAGCTTGGCCGGAGCAGCCCAAGAGACCCAGTACTTC. The V and J genes are TRBV5-1 and TRBJ2-5, with D uncertain. This CDR3 is 15 amino acids long. V lost 0 bases, J lost 1 base, and 10 bases lay in between. In germline, CDR1 is SGHRS, CDR2 YFSETQ.

The CDR3 sequence: CASGRGQGNYGYTF. The CDR3 nucleotides read TGTGCCAGCGGCCGGGGACAGGGGAACTATGGCTACACCTTC. The genes are TRBV6-2 or TRBV6-3 and TRBJ1-2, with 10 bases aligning to TRBD1. Germline loops: CDR1 MNHEY, CDR2 SVGEGT. The J segment lost 2 bases and the V segment lost 8 bases, leaving 5 bases of the junction unmatched. This CDR3 has 14 amino acids.

This chain connects TRBV5-6 to TRBJ2-3; D might be TRBD2 (5 bases). The ends were cut back, 2 bases at V and 6 bases at J, with 7 bases in the middle. This CDR3 spans 12 amino acids. Germline V gives CDR1 SGHDT, CDR2 YYEEEE. The CDR3 sequence is CASSFQRDTQYF. In nucleotides, the CDR3 is TGTGCCAGCAGCTTCCAGCGGGATACGCAGTATTTT.

The V gene is TRBV9, the J gene TRBJ1-2; 9 positions agree with TRBD1. This CDR3 region has 18 residues. Germline V gives CDR1 SGDLS, CDR2 YYNGEE. V was clipped by 0 bases and J by 6 bases; unmatched bases: 15. The CDR3 region is CASSVASRGGTGIHGYTF. The CDR3 bases are TGTGCCAGCAGCGTAGCGTCTAGAGGGGGGACAGGGATCCATGGCTACACCTTC.

The chain couples TRBV6-2 or TRBV6-3 to TRBJ2-7; 12 bases agree with TRBD2. Losses at the gene ends were 2 bases for V and 5 bases for J; bases not matched to a gene: 7. CDR1 and CDR2 from the germline V gene are MNHEY and SVGEGT. CDR3 length: 16 residues. The CDR3 sequence is CASSYPRLAGEDEQYF. The CDR3 nucleotides are TGTGCCAGCAGTTACCCTCGACTAGCGGGAGAGGACGAGCAGTACTTC.

As to this clone: In the same sample, other DNA sequences code for this CDR3. The chain uses TRBV9 and TRBJ1-1; no reliable D call. Per the germline V gene, CDR1 is SGDLS and CDR2 is YYNGEE. The CDR3 is made up of 13 amino acids. V was clipped by 0 bases and J by 1 base, with 4 bases between them. In nucleotides, the CDR3 is TGTGCCAGCAGCGTAGGTTCGAACACTGAAGCTTTCTTT. Residues: CASSVGSNTEAFF.

The gene calls are TRBV7-2 and TRBJ1-6; no reliable D call. CDR1 and CDR2 from the germline V gene are SGHTA and FQGNSA. V was shortened by 4 bases and J by 6 bases, with 10 bases between the two germline ends. This CDR3 comprises 14 residues. The CDR3 nucleotides are TGTGCCAGCAGCTCCCGGACGGGTAATTCACCCCTCCACTTT. It yields the protein CASSSRTGNSPLHF.